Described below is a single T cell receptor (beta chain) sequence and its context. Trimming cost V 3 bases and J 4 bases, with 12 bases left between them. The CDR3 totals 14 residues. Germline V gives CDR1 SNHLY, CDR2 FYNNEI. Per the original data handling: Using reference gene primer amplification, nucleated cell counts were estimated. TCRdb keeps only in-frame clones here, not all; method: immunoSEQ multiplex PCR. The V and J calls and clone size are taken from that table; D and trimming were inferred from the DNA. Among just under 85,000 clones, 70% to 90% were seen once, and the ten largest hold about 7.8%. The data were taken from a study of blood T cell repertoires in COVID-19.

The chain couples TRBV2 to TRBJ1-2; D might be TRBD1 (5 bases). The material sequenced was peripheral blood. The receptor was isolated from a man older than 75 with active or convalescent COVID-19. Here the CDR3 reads CASSESGRAYGYTF. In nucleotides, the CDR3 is TGTGCCAGCAGTGAGTCAGGGAGGGCCTATGGCTACACCTTC.